Listed below are T cell receptor beta chains from one sample, sequenced in a study of T-cell reconstitution after alpha-beta-depleted transplantation in children. TCRdb analysed the PCR reads with MiXCR anew, one entry per CDR3 protein. The top ten hold 10% of the sample, which has some 280,000 distinct CDR3 sequences, about 10% seen once. The sequencing used PBMCs from the stem cell graft donor, collected from the stem cell graft. The receptor set was obtained from a human donor who donated a stem cell graft to a child with SCID. The conserved cysteine and the conserved F or W are not part of the CDR3 here. D genes are given only for firm matches.

d_call,v_call,j_call,cdr3_aa
TRBD1,TRBV14,TRBJ2-7,ASSPNVDRAHEQY
-,TRBV20-1,TRBJ1-1,SARQGQNTEAF
TRBD1,TRBV24-1,TRBJ2-1,ATSGQGALGYNEQF
-,TRBV3-1,TRBJ2-5,ASSQGQAETQY
-,TRBV15,TRBJ1-3,ATSRVRTDFGNTIY
-,TRBV19,TRBJ2-6,ASSQTDSGANVLT
-,TRBV6-1,TRBJ1-4,ASSDSATNEKLF
TRBD1,TRBV12-3/TRBV12-4,TRBJ2-4,ASSRWTGADKNIQY
TRBD2,TRBV7-9,TRBJ2-1,ASSWTGGAYVYEQF
-,TRBV29-1,TRBJ1-3,SGREFSGNTIY
TRBD2,TRBV10-3,TRBJ2-1,AISPGLAGGLYEQF
TRBD2,TRBV12-3/TRBV12-4,TRBJ2-2,ASSLGEGTGELF
-,TRBV6-1,TRBJ2-5,ASSEGQGGRKTQY
-,TRBV29-1,TRBJ2-7,SVVFGAQYEQY